These 23 T cell receptor beta chains share one sample of origin, sequenced in a study of PD-1 blockade in classical Hodgkin lymphoma. Assay: immunoSEQ multiplex PCR; the TCRdb copy retains only in-frame clones and omits some. This table has tens of thousands of clones, 85% appearing once. Following autologous stem cell transplantation, relapse occurred in every patient, and exposure to brentuximab vedotin varied. Purified CD4+ T cells were obtained from thawed PBMCs through magnetic negative selection. The sequences come from CD4+ T cells from blood, collected at baseline. The receptors shown here come from a human donor with classical Hodgkin lymphoma.

The rearrangement uses TRBV15 and TRBJ1-5; D possibly corresponds to TRBD1 (5 bases). Germline V CDR1 and CDR2: LNHNV, YYDKDF (reference sequence). Trimming shortened V by 3 bases and J by 2 bases, and 11 bases separated the two germline ends. This CDR3 is built from 15 residues. The CDR3 bases are TGTGCCACCAGCAGGAACCCGGGGGGCAATCAGCCCCAGCATTTT. Protein product: CATSRNPGGNQPQHF.

The CDR3 DNA sequence: TGCGCCAGCAACCTAGCGGGTGAAACCTACAATGAGCAGTTCTTC. It specifies CASNLAGETYNEQFF. The V gene is TRBV5-1, the J gene TRBJ2-1; 8 bases match TRBD2. This CDR3 comprises 15 residues. V gave up 6 bases and J gave up 2 bases; unmatched junction bases: 7. Per germline, CDR1 SGHRS and CDR2 YFSETQ.

The J gene is TRBJ1-2, the V gene TRBV18, with TRBD1 identical over 10 bases. The ends lost 3 bases at V and 6 bases at J; junction bases unmatched: 7. Germline CDR1 and CDR2: KGHSH and LQKENI. This CDR3 region has 15 residues. CDR3 sequence (DNA): TGTGCCAGCTCACCTCCCGGACAGGGGGAAAATGGCTACACCTTC. Its translation: CASSPPGQGENGYTF.

The chain combines TRBV27 with TRBJ1-3; D gene uncertain. Germline values: CDR1 MNHEY, CDR2 SMNVEV (reference sequence). CDR3 size: 13 residues. V lost 0 bases to trimming and J lost 3 bases, with 3 bases between them. The CDR3 DNA follows: TGTGCCAGCAGTTTATCAAGTGGAAACACCATATATTTT. Its translation: CASSLSSGNTIYF.

The V gene is TRBV6-1, the J gene TRBJ1-5; no clear D gene. Germline V gene lookup returns CDR1 MNHNS and CDR2 SASEGT. This CDR3 region has 14 residues. The V gene lost 4 bases and the J gene lost 5 bases, with 12 bases spanning the gap. The CDR3 coding sequence is TGTGCCAGCAGTGCCACGCACCCAGATCAGCCCCAGCATTTT. Its protein product is CASSATHPDQPQHF.

The chain recombines TRBV28 with TRBJ1-2; the D gene is possibly TRBD1 (5 bases). Trimming took off 10 bases at V and 1 base at J, with 13 bases between the two ends. Germline values: CDR1 MDHEN, CDR2 SYDVKM. The length of the CDR3 is 13 residues. CDR3 protein: CAIQKTDNYGYTF. CDR3 sequence (DNA): TGTGCCATCCAAAAGACAGATAACTATGGCTACACCTTC.

This clone has a handful of counts. The rearrangement joins TRBV2 to TRBJ1-5, with 8 bases fitting TRBD1. The CDR3 consists of 15 residues. Trimming at V came to 4 bases and at J to 1 base, leaving 3 bases not matched to a gene. Germline loops: CDR1 SNHLY, CDR2 FYNNEI. This chain's CDR3 is CASSGQGMSNQPQHF. The DNA for the CDR3 is TGTGCCAGCAGTGGACAGGGGATGAGCAATCAGCCCCAGCATTTT.

The CDR3 DNA reads TGTGCCAGCAGGCGAGGACTAGCGGGAGTTTTGGATGAGCAGTTCTTC. Translation: CASRRGLAGVLDEQFF. J is TRBJ2-1 and V is TRBV2, with 13 bases matching TRBD2. V lost 6 bases, J lost 8 bases, and 10 bases stayed unmatched. The CDR3 runs to 16 residues. Germline assignment: CDR1 SNHLY and CDR2 FYNNEI. Supplemented by reference TRBV2 and TRBJ2-1, the full variable domain reads EPEVTQTPSHQVTQMGQEVILRCVPISNHLYFYWYRQILGQKVEFLVSFYNNEISEKSEIFDDQFSVERPDGSNFTLKIRSTKLEDSAMYFCASRRGLAGVLDEQFFGPGTRLTVL.

This sequence joins TRBV7-2 and TRBJ2-1; 9 bases agree with TRBD1. Germline lookup yields CDR1 SGHTA and CDR2 FQGNSA. The CDR3 contains 16 residues. V lost 4 bases, J lost 4 bases, and 8 bases stayed unmatched. The CDR3: CASSSPGTGKYNEQFF. CDR3 nucleotides: TGTGCCAGCAGCTCCCCCGGGACAGGGAAGTACAATGAGCAGTTCTTC. Together with reference TRBV7-2 and TRBJ2-1, the CDR3 gives the full variable domain: GAGVSQSPSNKVTEKGKDVELRCDPISGHTALYWYRQSLGQGLEFLIYFQGNSAPDKSGLPSDRFSAERTGGSVSTLTIQRTQQEDSAVYLCASSSPGTGKYNEQFFGPGTRLTVL.

In this sample, this clone turned up a few times. The rearrangement joins TRBV5-1 to TRBJ1-1; D remains ambiguous. Per the germline V gene, CDR1 is SGHRS and CDR2 is YFSETQ. The CDR3 consists of 15 residues. V was cut by 4 bases and J by 0 bases, with 13 bases left in between. The DNA for the CDR3 is TGCGCCAGCAGCCAGACACCGGAGATGAACACTGAAGCTTTCTTT. It yields the protein CASSQTPEMNTEAFF.

This clone has a handful of counts. V gene TRBV7-2 combines with J gene TRBJ1-1, with D uncertain. Germline lookup yields CDR1 SGHTA and CDR2 FQGNSA. The CDR3 totals 15 residues. Trimming shortened V by 5 bases and J by 1 base, and 14 bases separated the two germline ends. CDR3 DNA: TGTGCCAGCAGCCCCGGCGGGGTTACGAACACTGAAGCTTTCTTT. Its translation: CASSPGGVTNTEAFF.

J is TRBJ1-4 and V is TRBV6-6; 7 bases match TRBD1. This CDR3 spans 15 amino acids. Germline V gene data show CDR1 as MNHNY and CDR2 as SVGAGI (reference sequence). Trimming took 0 bases from V and 6 from J; bases not matched to a gene: 4. The CDR3 region has the DNA TGTGCCAGCAGTTACTCGGGACAGCCTGATGAAAAACTGTTTTTT. Protein product: CASSYSGQPDEKLFF.

The rearrangement joins TRBV4-1 to TRBJ2-7; D ambiguous. V gave up 1 base and J gave up 0 bases, with 10 bases separating them. The CDR3 extends over 15 amino acids. Germline V gene lookup returns CDR1 MGHRA and CDR2 YSYEKL. The CDR3 loop reads CASSQGTLSSYEQYF. The CDR3 DNA is TGCGCCAGCAGCCAAGGAACCTTGTCCTCCTACGAGCAGTACTTC.

This clone appeared once. V gene TRBV7-9 combines with J gene TRBJ1-3; no clear D gene. Germline-derived CDR1 and CDR2 are SEHNR and FQNEAQ (reference sequence). With 2 bases removed from V and 3 bases from J, the gap between germline ends came to 17 bases. This CDR3 is 17 amino acids long. CDR3 residues: CASSLSAAARYGNTIYF. The CDR3 DNA reads TGTGCCAGCAGCTTATCTGCTGCGGCTCGCTATGGAAACACCATATATTTT.

The chain joins TRBV5-7 to TRBJ1-1, with 7 bases matching TRBD1. TRBV5-7 is identified as an open reading frame with a role that is uncertain. V gave up 4 bases and J gave up 1 base; unmatched junction bases: 10. The CDR3 consists of 16 residues. DNA of the CDR3: TGTGCCAGCAGCAGGGACAGTGGGGCGGAGAACACTGAAGCTTTCTTT. It translates to CASSRDSGAENTEAFF.

The V gene is TRBV21-1, the J gene TRBJ1-5. TRBV21-1 is an annotated pseudogene. This CDR3 is built from 16 residues. CDR3 sequence (DNA): TGTGCCAGCAGCAAAGCGAGCAGATATAGCAATCAGCCCCAGCATTTT. Protein: CASSKASRYSNQPQHF.

V usage is TRBV6-6 and J usage is TRBJ1-5, with a possible D match to TRBD1 (5 bases). The CDR3 runs to 15 residues. Trimming took off 2 bases at V and 7 bases at J, with 15 bases between the two ends. Germline values: CDR1 MNHNY, CDR2 SVGAGI (reference sequence). Written as DNA, the CDR3 is TGTGCCAGCAGTTACCTAAGCGCAGGGATCCAGCCCCAGCATTTT. It encodes CASSYLSAGIQPQHF.

This chain joins TRBV7-9 and TRBJ2-5, with TRBD2 matching 7 bases. The CDR3 runs to 14 residues. The V segment lost 1 base and the J segment 5 bases; nucleotides outside the gene matches: 4. Germline-derived CDR1 and CDR2 are SEHNR and FQNEAQ (reference sequence). As DNA, the CDR3 is TGTGCCAGCAGCTTAGGTACCGGGAGGGAGACCCAGTACTTC. Residues: CASSLGTGRETQYF.

The chain is built from TRBV10-1 and TRBJ1-2, with D maybe TRBD1 (5 bases). The germline V gene encodes CDR1 WNHNN and CDR2 SYGVQD (reference sequence). The V gene lost 3 bases and the J gene lost 6 bases, with 17 bases spanning the gap. The CDR3 spans 15 residues. The CDR3 sequence is CASSESVGRANGYTF. The CDR3 nucleotides are TGCGCCAGCAGTGAATCGGTCGGCAGGGCTAATGGCTACACCTTC.

CDR3 in amino acids: CASSGRGRGHLYEQYF. The CDR3 bases are TGTGCCAGCAGCGGGAGGGGTAGGGGGCACTTATACGAGCAGTACTTC. The rearrangement joins TRBV7-2 to TRBJ2-7; D is perhaps TRBD1 or TRBD2 (7 bases each). Trimming shortened V by 5 bases and J by 4 bases, and 21 bases separated the two germline ends. Germline loops: CDR1 SGHTA, CDR2 FQGNSA. This CDR3 comprises 16 residues.

V usage is TRBV30 and J usage is TRBJ2-7, with D unclear. Germline V lookup: CDR1 GTSNPN, CDR2 SVGIG (reference sequence). CDR3 length: 15 residues. V shed 4 bases and J shed 0 bases, with 16 bases lying between them. CDR3 sequence reads: CAWIPRRTSSYEQYF. CDR3 nucleotides: TGTGCCTGGATCCCCCGACGGACCAGCTCCTACGAGCAGTACTTC.

In this sample, this clone turned up a few times. V is TRBV25-1 and J is TRBJ1-1; no clear D. Trimming took off 2 bases at V and 11 bases at J, with 15 bases between the two ends. The CDR3 loop spans 13 amino acids. Germline values: CDR1 MGHDK, CDR2 SYGVNS. The CDR3 loop is CASSEPLTVPAFF. For the CDR3, the DNA is TGTGCCAGCAGTGAACCTCTAACGGTCCCGGCTTTCTTT.

The chain employs TRBV18 and TRBJ1-2; D is possibly TRBD1 (5 bases). V gave up 6 bases and J gave up 8 bases, with 34 bases separating them. The V gene's germline CDR1 is KGHSH and CDR2 LQKENI. This CDR3 has 19 residues. In DNA, the CDR3 is TGTGCCAGCTCCGTTTCCGTACAGGACGGCAATCCCCTAGTAAGGGGCTACACCTTC. This gives the protein CASSVSVQDGNPLVRGYTF.